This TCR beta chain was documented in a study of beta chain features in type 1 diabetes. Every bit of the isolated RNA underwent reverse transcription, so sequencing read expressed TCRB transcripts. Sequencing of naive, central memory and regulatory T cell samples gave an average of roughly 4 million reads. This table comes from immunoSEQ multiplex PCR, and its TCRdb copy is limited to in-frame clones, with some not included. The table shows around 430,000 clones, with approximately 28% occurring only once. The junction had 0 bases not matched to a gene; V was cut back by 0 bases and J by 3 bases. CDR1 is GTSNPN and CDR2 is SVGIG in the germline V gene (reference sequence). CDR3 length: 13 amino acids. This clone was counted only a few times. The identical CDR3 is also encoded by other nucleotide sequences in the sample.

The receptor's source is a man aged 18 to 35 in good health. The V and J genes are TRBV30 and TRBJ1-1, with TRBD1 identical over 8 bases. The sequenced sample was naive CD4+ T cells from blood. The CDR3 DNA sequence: TGTGCCTGGAGTGTACAGGGGGACACTGAAGCTTTCTTT. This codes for CAWSVQGDTEAFF.